This T cell receptor (beta chain) was recorded in a study of T-cell memory formation after mild COVID-19. Overall study findings and caveats: Some responding clones appeared in pre-infection memory, suggesting cross-reactive memory joined.

This clonotype was counted between two and nine times. Its antigen remains unknown. TCRdb fed the 5' RACE reads into MiXCR, producing one record per CDR3 protein. This table has around 120,000 distinct CDR3 sequences, 15% to 20% appearing once. Per the germline V gene, CDR1 is KGHSH and CDR2 is LQKENI. Between the trimmed V and J ends, which lost 5 bases and 2 bases, there was a span of 12 bases. The CDR3 is 14 residues long. The TCR sequence derives from an adult woman who had mild COVID-19 (a few samples of this study predate the infection). Cell type and time point are not known. Material for sequencing was PBMCs or a T cell subset sorted from them (not recorded which). This sequence joins TRBV18 and TRBJ1-2; no clear D gene. CDR3 bases: TGTGCCAGCTCAAGAAACAGAGACAACTATGGCTACACCTTC. Residues: CASSRNRDNYGYTF.